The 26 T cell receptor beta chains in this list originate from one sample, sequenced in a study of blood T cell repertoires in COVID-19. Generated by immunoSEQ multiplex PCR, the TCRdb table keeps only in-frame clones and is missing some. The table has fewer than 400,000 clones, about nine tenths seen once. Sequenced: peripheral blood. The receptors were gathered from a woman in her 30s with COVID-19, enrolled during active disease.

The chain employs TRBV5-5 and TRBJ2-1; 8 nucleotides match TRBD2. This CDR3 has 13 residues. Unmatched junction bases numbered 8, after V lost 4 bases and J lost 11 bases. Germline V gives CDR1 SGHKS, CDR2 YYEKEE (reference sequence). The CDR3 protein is CASSMTSVRQQFF. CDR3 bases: TGTGCCAGCAGCATGACTAGCGTCCGTCAGCAGTTCTTC. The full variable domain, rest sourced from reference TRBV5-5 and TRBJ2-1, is DAGVTQSPTHLIKTRGQQVTLRCSPISGHKSVSWYQQVLGQGPQFIFQYYEKEERGRGNFPDRFSARQFPNYSSELNVNALLLGDSALYLCASSMTSVRQQFFGPGTRLTVL.

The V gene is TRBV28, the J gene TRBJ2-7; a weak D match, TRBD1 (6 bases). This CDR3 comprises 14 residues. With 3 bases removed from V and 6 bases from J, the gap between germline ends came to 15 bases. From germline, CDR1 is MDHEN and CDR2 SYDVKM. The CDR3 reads CASSFIAGVGEQYF. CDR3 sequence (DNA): TGTGCCAGCAGTTTCATCGCAGGGGTTGGCGAGCAGTACTTC.

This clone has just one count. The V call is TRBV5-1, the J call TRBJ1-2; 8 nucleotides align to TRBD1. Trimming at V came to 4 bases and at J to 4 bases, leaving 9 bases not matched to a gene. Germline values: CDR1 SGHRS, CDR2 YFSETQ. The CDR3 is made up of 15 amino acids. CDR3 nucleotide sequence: TGCGCCAGCAGCGCCCAGACAGGGGTAGGCTATGGCTACACCTTC. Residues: CASSAQTGVGYGYTF.

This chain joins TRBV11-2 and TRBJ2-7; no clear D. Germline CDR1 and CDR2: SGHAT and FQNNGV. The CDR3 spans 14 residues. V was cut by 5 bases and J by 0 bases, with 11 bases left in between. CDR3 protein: CASSKFRSSYEQYF. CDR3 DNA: TGTGCCAGCAGCAAATTCCGGAGCTCCTACGAGCAGTACTTC. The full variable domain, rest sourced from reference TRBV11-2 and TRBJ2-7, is EAGVAQSPRYKIIEKRQSVAFWCNPISGHATLYWYQQILGQGPKLLIQFQNNGVVDDSQLPKDRFSAERLKGVDSTLKIQPAKLEDSAVYLCASSKFRSSYEQYFGPGTRLTVT.

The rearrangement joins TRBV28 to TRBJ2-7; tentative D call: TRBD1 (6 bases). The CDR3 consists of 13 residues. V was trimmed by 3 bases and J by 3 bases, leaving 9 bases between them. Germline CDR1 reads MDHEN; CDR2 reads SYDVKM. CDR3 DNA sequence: TGTGCCAGCAGTTTGGTACAGGGCTACGAGCAGTACTTC. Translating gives CASSLVQGYEQYF.

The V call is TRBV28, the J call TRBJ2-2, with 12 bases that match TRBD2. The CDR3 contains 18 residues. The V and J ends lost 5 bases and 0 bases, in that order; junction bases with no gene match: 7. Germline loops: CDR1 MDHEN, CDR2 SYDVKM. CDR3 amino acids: CASSLDGLAGSNTGELFF. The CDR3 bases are TGTGCCAGCAGTCTAGATGGACTAGCGGGATCGAACACCGGGGAGCTGTTTTTT.

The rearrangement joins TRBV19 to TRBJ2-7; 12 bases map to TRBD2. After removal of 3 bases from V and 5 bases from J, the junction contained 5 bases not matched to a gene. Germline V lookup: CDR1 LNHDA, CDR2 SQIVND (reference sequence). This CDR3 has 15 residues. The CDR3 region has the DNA TGTGCCAGTAGTATCTATGGACTAGCGGGAAACGAGCAGTACTTC. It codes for CASSIYGLAGNEQYF.

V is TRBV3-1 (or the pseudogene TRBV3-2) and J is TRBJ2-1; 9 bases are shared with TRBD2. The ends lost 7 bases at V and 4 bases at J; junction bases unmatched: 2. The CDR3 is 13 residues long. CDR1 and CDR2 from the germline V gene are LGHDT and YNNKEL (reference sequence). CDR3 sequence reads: CASTAGGYNEQFF. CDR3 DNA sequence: TGTGCCAGCACCGCGGGAGGGTACAATGAGCAGTTCTTC.

The CDR3 bases are TGTGCCAGCAGTTACTCGGGCGTTAGCAATCAGCCCCAGCATTTT. This encodes CASSYSGVSNQPQHF. The chain links TRBV6-6 to TRBJ1-5; no clear D. Germline values: CDR1 MNHNY, CDR2 SVGAGI (reference sequence). With 0 bases removed from V and 0 bases from J, the gap between germline ends came to 6 bases. This CDR3 contains 15 residues.

The CDR3 loop is CASSLPGLRPTGELFF. DNA for the CDR3: TGTGCCAGCAGCTTGCCGGGACTCCGCCCGACCGGGGAGCTGTTTTTT. The chain employs TRBV5-6 and TRBJ2-2, with D tentatively TRBD2 (6 bases). The CDR3 extends over 16 amino acids. V gave up 1 base and J gave up 5 bases, with 15 bases separating them. Germline V gives CDR1 SGHDT, CDR2 YYEEEE.

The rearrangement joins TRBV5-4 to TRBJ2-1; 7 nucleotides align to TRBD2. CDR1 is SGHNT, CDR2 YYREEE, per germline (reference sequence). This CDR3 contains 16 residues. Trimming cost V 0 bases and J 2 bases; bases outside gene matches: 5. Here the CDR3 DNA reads TGTGCCAGCAGCTTGGGTCGCGGGAGCACCTACAATGAGCAGTTCTTC. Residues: CASSLGRGSTYNEQFF.

This CDR3 reads CASSLATGGSGELFF. The CDR3 coding sequence is TGTGCCAGCAGCTTGGCGACAGGGGGCTCCGGGGAGCTGTTTTTT. This chain links TRBV5-4 with TRBJ2-2; 10 bases are shared with TRBD1. The V segment lost 0 bases and the J segment 6 bases; nucleotides outside the gene matches: 2. The CDR3 length is 15 residues. The germline gives CDR1 SGHNT, CDR2 YYREEE (reference sequence).

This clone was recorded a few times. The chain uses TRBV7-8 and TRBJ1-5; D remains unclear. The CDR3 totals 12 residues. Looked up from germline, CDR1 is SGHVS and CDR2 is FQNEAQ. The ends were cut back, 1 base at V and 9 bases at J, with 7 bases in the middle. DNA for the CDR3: TGTGCCAGCAGCTTAGATCAGCGGCCCCAGCATTTT. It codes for CASSLDQRPQHF.

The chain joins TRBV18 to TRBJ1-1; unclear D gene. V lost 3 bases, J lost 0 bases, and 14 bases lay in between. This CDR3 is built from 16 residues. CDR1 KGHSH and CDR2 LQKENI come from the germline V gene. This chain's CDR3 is CASSPTNGLLNTEAFF. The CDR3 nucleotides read TGTGCCAGCTCACCGACTAATGGACTGCTGAACACTGAAGCTTTCTTT.

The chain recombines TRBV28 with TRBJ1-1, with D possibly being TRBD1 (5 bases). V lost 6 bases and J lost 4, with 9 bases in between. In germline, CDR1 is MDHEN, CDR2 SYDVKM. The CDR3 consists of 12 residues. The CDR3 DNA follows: TGTGCCAGCAGACAGGACCTCACTGAAGCTTTCTTT. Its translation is CASRQDLTEAFF.

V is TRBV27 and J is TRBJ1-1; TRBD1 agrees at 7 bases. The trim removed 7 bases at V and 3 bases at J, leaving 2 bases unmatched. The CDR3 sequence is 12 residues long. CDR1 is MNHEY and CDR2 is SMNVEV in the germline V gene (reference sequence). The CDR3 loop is CASIGGYTEAFF. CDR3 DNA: TGTGCCAGCATAGGGGGCTACACTGAAGCTTTCTTT.

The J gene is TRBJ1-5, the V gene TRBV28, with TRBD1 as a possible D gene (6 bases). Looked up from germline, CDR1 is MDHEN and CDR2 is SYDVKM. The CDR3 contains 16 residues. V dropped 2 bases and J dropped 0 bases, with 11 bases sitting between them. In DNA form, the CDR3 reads TGTGCCAGCAGTTTAAGGGGGACCCTTAGCAATCAGCCCCAGCATTTT. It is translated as CASSLRGTLSNQPQHF.

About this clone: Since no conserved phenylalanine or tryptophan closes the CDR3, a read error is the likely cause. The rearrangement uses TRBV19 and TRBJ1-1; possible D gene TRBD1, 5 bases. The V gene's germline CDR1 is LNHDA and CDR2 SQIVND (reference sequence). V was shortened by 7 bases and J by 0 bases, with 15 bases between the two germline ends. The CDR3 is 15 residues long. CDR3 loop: CASNPQGGLNTEAFL. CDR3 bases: TGTGCCAGTAATCCCCAGGGAGGGTTGAACACTGAAGCTTTCCTT.

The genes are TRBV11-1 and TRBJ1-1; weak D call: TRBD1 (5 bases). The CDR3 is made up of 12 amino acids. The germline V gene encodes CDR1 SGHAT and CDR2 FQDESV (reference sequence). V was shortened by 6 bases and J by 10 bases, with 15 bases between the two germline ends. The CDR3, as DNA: TGTGCCAGCAGACATTTTGATGGGGCAGCTTTCTTT. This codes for CASRHFDGAAFF.

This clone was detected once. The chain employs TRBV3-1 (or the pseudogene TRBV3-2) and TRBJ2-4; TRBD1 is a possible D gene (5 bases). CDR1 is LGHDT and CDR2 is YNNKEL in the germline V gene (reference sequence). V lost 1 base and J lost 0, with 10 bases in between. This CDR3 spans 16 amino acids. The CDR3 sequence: CASSQGKGQAKNIQYF. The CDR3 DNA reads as TGTGCCAGCAGCCAAGGCAAGGGGCAAGCCAAAAACATTCAGTACTTC.

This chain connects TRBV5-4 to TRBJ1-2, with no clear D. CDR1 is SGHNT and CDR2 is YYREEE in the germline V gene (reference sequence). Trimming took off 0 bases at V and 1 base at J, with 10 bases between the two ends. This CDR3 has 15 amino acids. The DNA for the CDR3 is TGTGCCAGCAGCTTGGTGCGGGGTAGTAACTATGGCTACACCTTC. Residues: CASSLVRGSNYGYTF.

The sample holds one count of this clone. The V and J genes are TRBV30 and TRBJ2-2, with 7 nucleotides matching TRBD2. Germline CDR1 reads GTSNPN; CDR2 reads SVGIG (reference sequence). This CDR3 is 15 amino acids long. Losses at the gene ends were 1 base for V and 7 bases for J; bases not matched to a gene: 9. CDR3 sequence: CAWSGRGGGGGELFF. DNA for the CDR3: TGTGCCTGGAGTGGTCGGGGAGGCGGGGGCGGGGAGCTGTTTTTT.

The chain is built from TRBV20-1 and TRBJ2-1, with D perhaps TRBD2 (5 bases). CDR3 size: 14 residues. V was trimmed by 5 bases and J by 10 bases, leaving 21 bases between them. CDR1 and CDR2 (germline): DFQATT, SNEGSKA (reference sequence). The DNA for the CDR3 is TGCAGTGCTCGTGAGAGTAAGGGAGTGGACGAGCAGTTCTTC. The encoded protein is CSARESKGVDEQFF.

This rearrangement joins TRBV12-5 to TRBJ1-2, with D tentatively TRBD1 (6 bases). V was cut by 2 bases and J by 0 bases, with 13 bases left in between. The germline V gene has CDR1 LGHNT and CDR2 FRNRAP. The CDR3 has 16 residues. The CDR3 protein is CASGLLLGHTNYGYTF. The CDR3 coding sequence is TGTGCTAGTGGTTTGCTTTTGGGACACACTAACTATGGCTACACCTTC.

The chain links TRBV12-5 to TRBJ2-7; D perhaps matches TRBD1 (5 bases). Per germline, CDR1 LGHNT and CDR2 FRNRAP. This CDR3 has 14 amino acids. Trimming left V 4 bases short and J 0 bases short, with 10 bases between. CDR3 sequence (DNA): TGTGCTAGTGGTTCAGACAGTTACTCCTACGAGCAGTACTTC. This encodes CASGSDSYSYEQYF.

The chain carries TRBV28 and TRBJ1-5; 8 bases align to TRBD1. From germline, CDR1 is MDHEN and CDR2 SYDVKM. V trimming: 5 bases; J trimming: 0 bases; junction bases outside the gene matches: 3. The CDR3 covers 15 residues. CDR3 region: CASSLTGASNQPQHF. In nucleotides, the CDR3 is TGTGCCAGCAGTCTGACAGGGGCTAGCAATCAGCCCCAGCATTTT.